This record concerns one T cell receptor (beta chain) sequence. This clonotype showed up many times. It lacks a known antigen. Per-nucleotide qualities are absent, and no much larger clonotype sits a single base away. The library relied on PCR. TCRdb shows the sequencer as Illumina HiSeq 4000. Bulk TCR libraries were made following a previously described method, with the TCR primers given in Table S5. Total RNA was purified with the Qiagen AllPrep DNA/RNA kit. Reads from multiple sequencing runs of the same library were pooled before analysis. The study's processing was this. Reads were retained only if their TCR constant sequence matched exactly, and those retained reads were trimmed to 150 nt and grouped according to their 12-nt molecular barcodes. Reads in each barcode group were sub-clustered using a 15% Levenshtein threshold, and a quality-weighted consensus sequence was built for each RNA molecule. Non-functional sequences were excluded, and lower-count sequences lying one edit away from another sequence were also excluded. Based on a fit of two negative binomial distributions, barcode sub-clusters having less than 20% of the maximum read count were discarded. TCRdb cleaned the public reads at Q25 with fastp, built clones with MiXCR and kept in-frame beta chains. Under each unique CDR3 protein, matching rows form one entry showing the most common genes and DNA. TCRdb's processing, not the authors', yielded these V and J calls. The sample table shows under 85,000 distinct CDR3 sequences, and around 17% are seen once. The top ten constitute 1.4% to 1.5% of the sample.

The sample belongs to a study of molecular identifiers for immune sequencing clone quantification listed by TCRdb under 2018. Notes on the research overall: For a replicate experiment, RNA from approximately 20,000 or 100,000 naive CD8 T cells was divided into five aliquots, of which four were sequenced. This methods study benchmarked molecular-identifier clustering-based TCR repertoire sequencing (MIDCIRS) and TCR RNA copy counting, using CD8 T cells to do so.

Cut back by 5 bases and 1 base, the V and J ends lie 13 bases apart. The CDR3 starts with the cysteine, ends with the phenylalanine, and has 14 residues. Of the read, only the CDR3 DNA is kept; its 42 bases are in frame from base 1. The CDR1 and CDR2 encoded by the germline V gene (reference sequence) are DFQATT and SNEGSKA. Beyond this particular receptor, the publication reports: Highly expanded clone sizes could be underestimated because identical TCR molecules may share a barcode. The naive libraries included spiked-in Jurkat TCR RNA (fewer than eleven copies' worth), and this RNA is not part of the donor repertoire. Modeling gave roughly 2.9 recovered TCR RNA copies per cell versus around 10 by digital PCR, implying 25% to 30% capture efficiency. When barcode sub-clustering was omitted, TCR diversity was inflated by chimeric consensus sequences, with chimeras reaching as high as 47%. A single cell's worth of spiked-in Jurkat TCR RNA was reported detectable even among 750,000 to 1,000,000 naive CD8 T cells. In CMV-specific effector cells, over 99% of molecules were held by clones above 20 RNA copies, whereas under 1% of molecules were held by such clones in naive cells.

Naive CD8 T cell libraries were made from 20,000 to 1,000,000 sorted cells using 10%, 30% or 50% of purified RNA. Naive CD8 T cells, defined as CD8+CD4-CCR7+CD45RA+, were FACS-sorted into RLT Plus buffer on a BD FACSAria II. To test detection sensitivity, Jurkat RNA equal to some 11 TCR copies was added to samples of about 20,000-1,000,000 naive CD8 T cells. Enrichment of CD8 T cells was done with RosetteSep CD8+ T Cell Enrichment Cocktail plus Ficoll-Paque, and ACK red cell lysis came afterward. The sequence links TRBV20-1 to TRBJ2-3; TRBD2 is perhaps the D gene, given 6 matching bases. Specimen: naive CD8+ T cells from blood, with Jurkat cell RNA spiked in. According to the study, the label for this sample's cell subset or site signals: FACS-sorted CD8+CD4-CCR7+CD45RA+ naive T cells. This clonotype originated in a human donor in good health. Some libraries in this study had Jurkat cell RNA spiked in. DNA sequence: TGCAGTGCTGAGATTGGGGAGGGCACAGATACGCAGTATTTT. Its translation is CSAEIGEGTDTQYF.